This T cell receptor (beta chain) emerged from a study of PD-1 blockade in mismatch repair-deficient tumors. Study overall: All were previously treated, progressing patients with 12 mismatch repair-deficient cancer types.

Germline loops: CDR1 SGHNT, CDR2 YENEEA. Trimming pared 1 base from V and 4 bases from J, leaving 8 bases between. This CDR3 has 13 residues. Mismatch repair deficiency was confirmed in all patients, by PCR or immunohistochemistry. TCRdb's table, derived via immunoSEQ multiplex PCR, lists solely in-frame clones and lacks some. Found here are 70,000 to 90,000 clones, around 80% of them singletons; the top ten hold approximately 5%. The gene calls are TRBV11-3 and TRBJ2-7; D remains unclear. The receptor comes from an adult with mismatch repair-deficient cancer. Sequenced here: peripheral blood, sampled 44 weeks after starting pembrolizumab. This CDR3 is CASSLGRLYEQYF. DNA for the CDR3: TGTGCCAGCAGCTTAGGCCGCCTTTACGAGCAGTACTTC. Complete variable domain (other parts from reference TRBV11-3 and TRBJ2-7): EAGVVQSPRYKIIEKKQPVAFWCNPISGHNTLYWYLQNLGQGPELLIRYENEEAVDDSQLPKDRFSAERLKGVDSTLKIQPAELGDSAVYLCASSLGRLYEQYFGPGTRLTVT.